The source of this T cell receptor beta chain is a study of type 1 regulatory T cells. As for the study in general: T-allo10 is an in vitro-generated, Tr1-enriched CD4 T cell product specific for alloantigen.

Trimming shortened V by 1 base and J by 3 bases, and 12 bases separated the two germline ends. There are 15 residues in the CDR3. TCRdb used MiXCR to reprocess the reads, holding one entry per CDR3 protein. The sample has approximately 100,000 distinct CDR3 sequences, about 28% seen once; the top ten hold approximately 2.2%. The TCR comes from a human donor in good health. Source material: CD4+ T cells, either the whole sample or a sorted fraction (not recorded which). This chain joins TRBV12-3 or TRBV12-4 and TRBJ2-5; D not certain. CDR3 sequence reads: CASSLVVVGKETQYF. CDR3 nucleotides: TGTGCCAGCAGTTTAGTGGTTGTGGGAAAAGAGACCCAGTACTTC.